The 24 T cell receptor beta chains in this list originate from one sample, sequenced in a study of shared clonotypes between healthy human individuals. The protocol was immunoSEQ multiplex PCR, while the TCRdb copy is restricted to in-frame clones and leaves out a portion. The sample gives about 1 million clones, about 75% of which show up once; roughly 1.4% is in the top ten. Sequenced sample: memory CD4+ T cells sorted from blood. The subset is: CD45RA-negative fraction. The receptors shown here come from a man aged 18 to 29 in good health.

In nucleotides, the CDR3 is TGCGCCAGCAGCCAAGGTGCGGCTAGCGGCTACAATGAGCAGTTCTTC. Its protein is CASSQGAASGYNEQFF. V gene TRBV4-3 combines with J gene TRBJ2-1, with 7 bases that match TRBD2. V was clipped by 1 base and J by 3 bases; unmatched bases: 6. From germline, CDR1 is LGHNA and CDR2 YSLEER. The CDR3 is 16 residues long.

This chain uses TRBV7-8 with TRBJ1-4; D uncertain. Germline loops: CDR1 SGHVS, CDR2 FQNEAQ. This CDR3 has 15 amino acids. Trimming shortened V by 5 bases and J by 0 bases, and 10 bases separated the two germline ends. DNA of the CDR3: TGTGCCAGCAGCACTACACCAACAACTAATGAAAAACTGTTTTTT. Translating it yields CASSTTPTTNEKLFF. The full variable domain, completed using reference TRBV7-8 and TRBJ1-4, is GAGVSQSPRYKVAKRGQDVALRCDPISGHVSLFWYQQALGQGPEFLTYFQNEAQLDKSGLPSDRFFAERPEGSVSTLKIQRTQQEDSAVYLCASSTTPTTNEKLFFGSGTQLSVL.

The chain uses TRBV7-2 and TRBJ1-2, with D unresolved. Germline CDR1 is SGHTA and CDR2 is FQGNSA. The CDR3 spans 12 residues. V lost 1 base and J 6 bases, leaving 6 bases between the germline ends. CDR3 sequence reads: CASSLVGHGYTF. CDR3 bases: TGTGCCAGCAGCTTAGTTGGGCATGGCTACACCTTC.

There are a few counts of this clone. The J gene is TRBJ1-2, the V gene TRBV5-4; no clear D gene. Trimming cost V 4 bases and J 1 base, with 14 bases left between them. This CDR3 is built from 15 residues. Germline V gene sequence: CDR1 SGHNT, CDR2 YYREEE (reference sequence). CDR3 region: CASSTPTGSNYGYTF. In DNA form, the CDR3 reads TGTGCCAGCAGCACACCGACCGGGAGTAACTATGGCTACACCTTC. The full variable domain, completed using reference TRBV5-4 and TRBJ1-2, is ETGVTQSPTHLIKTRGQQVTLRCSSQSGHNTVSWYQQALGQGPQFIFQYYREEENGRGNFPPRFSGLQFPNYSSELNVNALELDDSALYLCASSTPTGSNYGYTFGSGTRLTVV.

The chain has TRBV11-2 and TRBJ2-7, with TRBD1 identical over 9 bases. Trimming removed 3 bases from V and 3 bases from J; junction bases left unmatched: 9. This CDR3 is 16 amino acids long. CDR1 and CDR2 (germline): SGHAT, FQNNGV. CDR3 protein: CASSFLPGQGLYEQYF. The DNA of the CDR3 is TGTGCCAGCAGCTTTTTGCCGGGACAGGGACTCTACGAGCAGTACTTC.

CDR3 in DNA: TGTGCCAGCTCACCATCGTCAGGGGGACTTGAGCAGTTCTTC. Protein sequence: CASSPSSGGLEQFF. The chain couples TRBV18 to TRBJ2-1, with a weak D call TRBD1 (7 bases). Germline V gene sequence: CDR1 KGHSH, CDR2 LQKENI. Trimming removed 2 bases from V and 9 bases from J, with 14 bases in between. This CDR3 contains 14 residues.

This clone has only one observation. The rearrangement joins TRBV19 to TRBJ1-1, with 10 bases fitting TRBD1. With 6 bases clipped from V and 7 bases from J, the junction kept 5 bases outside the gene matches. The CDR3 spans 13 residues. Germline-derived CDR1 and CDR2 are LNHDA and SQIVND (reference sequence). DNA of the CDR3: TGTGCCAGTAGCCCGGGACAGGGGTTTGAAGCTTTCTTT. Encoded protein: CASSPGQGFEAFF.

The V call is TRBV9, the J call TRBJ1-4; TRBD1 aligns across 7 bases. J gave up 5 bases and V 4 bases, and 8 bases lay outside the gene matches. This CDR3 comprises 15 residues. CDR1 SGDLS and CDR2 YYNGEE come from the germline V gene. CDR3 protein: CASSPRQGLNEKLFF. In DNA form, the CDR3 reads TGTGCCAGCAGCCCTCGACAGGGCCTAAATGAAAAACTGTTTTTT.

This sequence joins TRBV30 and TRBJ1-2, with 8 bases identical to TRBD1. V was clipped by 3 bases and J by 6 bases; unmatched bases: 6. This CDR3 contains 13 residues. Germline CDR1 GTSNPN, CDR2 SVGIG (reference sequence). The CDR3 sequence: CAWSSDRDHGYTF. CDR3 DNA sequence: TGTGCCTGGAGCTCGGACAGGGACCATGGCTACACCTTC.

The chain carries TRBV5-6 and TRBJ2-2; 9 positions agree with TRBD1. Germline V gene data show CDR1 as SGHDT and CDR2 as YYEEEE. The V and J ends lost 4 bases and 5 bases, in that order; junction bases with no gene match: 15. The CDR3 loop spans 18 amino acids. The CDR3 region has the DNA TGTGCCAGCAGCGCGACCCTCGAACAGGGGGCGCGGACCGGGGAGCTGTTTTTT. Residues: CASSATLEQGARTGELFF.

This clone was seen a few times. This chain uses TRBV10-3 with TRBJ2-3; D possibly corresponds to TRBD1 (6 bases). Trimming removed 6 bases from V and 5 bases from J, with 18 bases in between. CDR1 ENHRY and CDR2 SYGVKD come from the germline V gene. The CDR3 has 15 residues. The CDR3 region has the DNA TGTGCCATCAGCGTGACAGGAGACAGACTAGATACGCAGTATTTT. Translated, it gives CAISVTGDRLDTQYF.

The rearrangement uses TRBV27 and TRBJ2-1; 12 bases are a match to TRBD2. Per germline, CDR1 MNHEY and CDR2 SMNVEV (reference sequence). V lost 2 bases, J lost 8 bases, and 4 bases stayed unmatched. This CDR3 has 15 residues. The CDR3 sequence: CASSLVLAGGHEQFF. CDR3 nucleotides: TGTGCCAGCAGTTTAGTCCTAGCGGGAGGGCATGAGCAGTTCTTC.

CDR3 region: CASRASGGASTDTQYF. The CDR3 region has the DNA TGCGCCAGCAGGGCGAGCGGGGGAGCTAGCACAGATACGCAGTATTTT. The chain is built from TRBV10-2 and TRBJ2-3; 8 bases line up with TRBD2. The CDR3 totals 16 residues. Germline V gives CDR1 WSHSY, CDR2 SAAADI. J lost 0 bases, V lost 6 bases, and 8 bases had no gene match.

The chain joins TRBV5-1 to TRBJ1-6, with D unclear. V lost 4 bases and J lost 0, with 5 bases in between. The CDR3 runs to 14 residues. Germline V gives CDR1 SGHRS, CDR2 YFSETQ. CDR3 protein: CASSPSSYNSPLHF. CDR3 in DNA: TGCGCCAGCAGCCCTAGCTCCTATAATTCACCCCTCCACTTT.

This clone appeared a few times. V usage is TRBV6-6 and J usage is TRBJ1-5; no clear D gene. The CDR3 consists of 12 residues. Germline V gene sequence: CDR1 MNHNY, CDR2 SVGAGI (reference sequence). V dropped 0 bases and J dropped 11 bases, with 8 bases sitting between them. The chain's CDR3 is CASSYSQQAQHF. CDR3 sequence (DNA): TGTGCCAGCAGTTACTCCCAGCAGGCCCAGCATTTT.

V usage is TRBV2 and J usage is TRBJ1-3; D not certain. Germline CDR1 is SNHLY and CDR2 is FYNNEI. Trimming took off 4 bases at V and 3 bases at J, with 7 bases between the two ends. This CDR3 is built from 13 residues. The CDR3 sequence: CASSGESGNTIYF. The CDR3 bases are TGTGCCAGCAGTGGTGAGAGTGGAAACACCATATATTTT.

This chain uses TRBV27 with TRBJ1-5; D unresolved. Trimming pared 5 bases from V and 0 bases from J, leaving 26 bases between. Per the germline V gene, CDR1 is MNHEY and CDR2 is SMNVEV (reference sequence). The CDR3 totals 20 residues. CDR3 DNA sequence: TGTGCCAGCAGTCCCGGCCCCGACATCGGTGCTACTGATAGCAATCAGCCCCAGCATTTT. Its translation is CASSPGPDIGATDSNQPQHF.

The genes are TRBV28 and TRBJ1-1; D perhaps matches TRBD1 (5 bases). V lost 8 bases, J lost 7 bases, and 23 bases lay in between. This CDR3 is built from 15 residues. Per the germline V gene, CDR1 is MDHEN and CDR2 is SYDVKM. The CDR3 DNA reads as TGTGCCAGCTCGGGTGGGCTCAGGGTAATCATTGAAGCTTTCTTT. This codes for CASSGGLRVIIEAFF.

This chain joins TRBV19 and TRBJ1-2, with D perhaps TRBD1 (5 bases). In germline, CDR1 is LNHDA, CDR2 SQIVND (reference sequence). This CDR3 comprises 15 residues. Trimming cost V 7 bases and J 1 base, with 16 bases left between them. CDR3 nucleotides: TGTGCCAGTACCAACCCTCGGGACGGTAACTATGGCTACACCTTC. Its translation: CASTNPRDGNYGYTF. Based on the CDR3 plus reference TRBV19 and TRBJ1-2, the full variable domain is DGGITQSPKYLFRKEGQNVTLSCEQNLNHDAMYWYRQDPGQGLRLIYYSQIVNDFQKGDIAEGYSVSREKKESFPLTVTSAQKNPTAFYLCASTNPRDGNYGYTFGSGTRLTVV.

As for this clone: This same CDR3 is encoded by further DNA sequences in the sample. The J gene is TRBJ1-2, the V gene TRBV18; the D gene is possibly TRBD1 (5 bases). The CDR3 consists of 13 residues. CDR1 and CDR2 from the germline V gene are KGHSH and LQKENI. V was pared by 3 bases and J by 4 bases, with 9 bases between. The CDR3 DNA follows: TGTGCCAGCTCACCGGACAAAGGCTATGGCTACACCTTC. Amino acids: CASSPDKGYGYTF.

The J gene is TRBJ1-1, the V gene TRBV7-3; no clear D gene. The V gene's germline CDR1 is SGHTA and CDR2 FQGTGA. The CDR3 consists of 14 residues. V lost 5 bases and J 1 base, leaving 11 bases between the germline ends. The chain's CDR3 is CASSPGRANTEAFF. The CDR3 DNA follows: TGTGCCAGCAGCCCCGGGAGGGCGAACACTGAAGCTTTCTTT.

A few counts support this clone. The chain has TRBV7-9 and TRBJ1-2; 9 nucleotides agree with TRBD1. Germline assignment: CDR1 SEHNR and CDR2 FQNEAQ (reference sequence). The CDR3 length is 16 residues. The trim removed 7 bases at V and 4 bases at J, leaving 13 bases unmatched. The CDR3 DNA reads as TGTGCCAGCACCTCCCGGGGGACAGGGCTCTCCTATGGCTACACCTTC. Protein sequence: CASTSRGTGLSYGYTF.

This clone was counted once. The V and J genes are TRBV30 and TRBJ2-1; D gene uncertain. The length of the CDR3 is 11 residues. In germline, CDR1 is GTSNPN, CDR2 SVGIG (reference sequence). V was cut by 3 bases and J by 10 bases, with 10 bases left in between. The CDR3 is CAWRGEAEQFF. CDR3 sequence (DNA): TGTGCCTGGAGGGGTGAGGCAGAGCAGTTCTTC.

The V call is TRBV5-8, the J call TRBJ1-6; D ambiguous. CDR1 is SGHTS and CDR2 is YDEGEE in the germline V gene. The V gene lost 4 bases and the J gene lost 10 bases, with 18 bases spanning the gap. The CDR3 covers 15 residues. The CDR3 nucleotides read TGTGCCAGCAGCCCTAAGGGCTATGGAGGGTCACCCCTCCACTTT. Translating it yields CASSPKGYGGSPLHF.